This T cell receptor (beta chain) was sequenced during a study of cytomegalovirus exposure and HLA in healthy donors. Study observations and caveats: The listing of 150 to 200 TCR beta chains classed them as cytomegalovirus-associated. Common viral pathogens seemed to be connected with several of the most significant clusters, according to a later analysis. Reported results showed that the classifier diagnosed cytomegalovirus status with high specificity and sensitivity.

A remark on this clone: What it recognizes is unknown.

Germline CDR1 reads SGHKS; CDR2 reads YYEKEE (reference sequence). V was pared by 4 bases and J by 3 bases, with 7 bases of the junction left unmatched. This CDR3 contains 16 residues. There were likely unrecorded immune exposures, though donors were nominally healthy when sampled. PCR was performed using 60 Vbeta and 13 Jbeta primers. Profiling relied on immunoSEQ multiplex PCR, and the TCRdb table lists in-frame clones only, not all of them. The sample totals around 120,000 clones. The chain links TRBV5-5 to TRBJ1-3; 10 positions agree with TRBD1. The clonotype was recovered from a man younger than 30 in good health and CMV-seronegative. Sequenced: PBMCs. CDR3 in DNA: TGTGCCAGCAGCCCGGGACAGGGGAGGGATGGAAACACCATATATTTT. Translating it yields CASSPGQGRDGNTIYF.